Listed here are 12 T cell receptor beta chains from one sample, sequenced in a study of blood T cell repertoires in COVID-19. Assay used: immunoSEQ multiplex PCR; TCRdb lists only in-frame clones, some missing. The sample holds about 200,000 clones, approximately 82% seen once. Sequencing input: peripheral blood. Source of these receptors: a human donor in a cohort sampled during active COVID-19.

The chain has TRBV2 and TRBJ2-5, with 8 bases that match TRBD2. CDR1 is SNHLY, CDR2 FYNNEI, per germline. Trimming removed 7 bases from V and 4 bases from J; junction bases left unmatched: 8. The CDR3 contains 14 residues. CDR3 residues: CASIRTSRVETQYF. DNA for the CDR3: TGTGCCAGCATCCGGACTAGCCGGGTAGAGACCCAGTACTTC.

This clone came up a few times. The chain employs TRBV11-2 and TRBJ2-1, with TRBD2 as a possible D gene (6 bases). CDR1 SGHAT and CDR2 FQNNGV come from the germline V gene. The CDR3 is 17 amino acids. With 1 base removed from V and 2 bases from J, the gap between germline ends came to 15 bases. The CDR3 sequence: CASSLGLWREAYNEQFF. The CDR3 nucleotides read TGTGCCAGCAGCTTAGGACTATGGCGGGAAGCCTACAATGAGCAGTTCTTC.

This chain links TRBV5-4 with TRBJ2-3; 10 bases align to TRBD2. In germline, CDR1 is SGHNT, CDR2 YYREEE (reference sequence). This CDR3 contains 15 residues. Trimming took 4 bases from V and 5 from J; bases not matched to a gene: 7. The CDR3 is CASSQWTSGLDTQYF. The CDR3, as DNA: TGTGCCAGCAGCCAATGGACTAGCGGCTTAGATACGCAGTATTTT.

The V call is TRBV7-2, the J call TRBJ1-2; TRBD1 aligns across 8 bases. V shed 1 base and J 4 bases; nucleotides not matched to a gene: 5. CDR3 length: 15 amino acids. Germline V gene data show CDR1 as SGHTA and CDR2 as FQGNSA. In nucleotides, the CDR3 is TGTGCCAGCAGCTTAGGACAGGGGTCCGGCTATGGCTACACCTTC. It translates to CASSLGQGSGYGYTF.

The chain has TRBV27 and TRBJ2-3; 9 nucleotides align to TRBD1. The germline V gene has CDR1 MNHEY and CDR2 SMNVEV (reference sequence). V dropped 5 bases and J dropped 4; count of bases not matched to a gene: 10. The CDR3 is 16 residues long. In nucleotides, the CDR3 is TGTGCCAGCAGTCCACCACCGGGACAGGGTTCAGATACGCAGTATTTT. Protein: CASSPPPGQGSDTQYF.

This chain connects TRBV10-2 to TRBJ2-5; 12 nucleotides agree with TRBD2. The CDR3 spans 15 residues. J lost 4 bases, V lost 6 bases, and 6 bases had no gene match. The germline gives CDR1 WSHSY, CDR2 SAAADI. CDR3 bases: TGCGCCAGCAGCGGCACTAGCGGGAGGTTAGAGACCCAGTACTTC. Residues: CASSGTSGRLETQYF.

This clone has a handful of counts. The V gene is TRBV6-5, the J gene TRBJ2-7; possibly TRBD2 for D (5 bases). Germline CDR1 is MNHEY and CDR2 is SVGAGI. The CDR3 has 15 amino acids. V gave up 0 bases and J gave up 2 bases, with 11 bases separating them. The CDR3 nucleotides read TGTGCCAGCAGTTACTCCGAGGGTCCGCCCTACGAGCAGTACTTC. Its translation is CASSYSEGPPYEQYF.

The rearrangement uses TRBV28 and TRBJ2-2; 7 positions agree with TRBD1. In germline, CDR1 is MDHEN, CDR2 SYDVKM. Trimming cost V 2 bases and J 0 bases; bases outside gene matches: 12. The CDR3 loop spans 19 amino acids. The DNA of the CDR3 is TGTGCCAGCAGTTTACGATCAGAGGGGACAGCGGCGAACACCGGGGAGCTGTTTTTT. Translated: CASSLRSEGTAANTGELFF.

The V call is TRBV18, the J call TRBJ1-2, with a tentative D call TRBD1 (6 bases). Germline CDR1 KGHSH, CDR2 LQKENI. Trimming cost V 6 bases and J 8 bases, with 10 bases left between them. This CDR3 spans 11 amino acids. The CDR3, as DNA: TGTGCCAGCTCTCGGACAGAAGGCTACACCTTC. Encoded protein: CASSRTEGYTF.

The chain joins TRBV4-1 to TRBJ2-4, with 12 bases lining up with TRBD2. CDR1 MGHRA and CDR2 YSYEKL come from the germline V gene. The trim removed 1 base at V and 0 bases at J, leaving 4 bases unmatched. The CDR3 sequence is 18 residues long. The CDR3 DNA reads as TGCGCCAGCAGCCAAGGTCCGACTAGCGGGAGAGCCAAAAACATTCAGTACTTC. Its protein is CASSQGPTSGRAKNIQYF.

The V and J genes are TRBV7-9 and TRBJ2-1; unclear D gene. V was clipped by 1 base and J by 8 bases, with 9 bases between them. CDR1 and CDR2 (germline): SEHNR, FQNEAQ (reference sequence). CDR3 size: 13 residues. Here the CDR3 reads CASSLDRVHEQFF. The CDR3 DNA follows: TGTGCCAGCAGCTTAGATAGAGTCCATGAGCAGTTCTTC.

This clone showed up just once. The chain has TRBV12-5 and TRBJ2-7; 9 bases match TRBD1. Losses at the gene ends were 3 bases for V and 3 bases for J; bases not matched to a gene: 6. The germline gives CDR1 LGHNT, CDR2 FRNRAP. The CDR3 has 15 amino acids. CDR3 nucleotides: TGTGCTAGTGGTTTAGACAGGGGGACACTCTACGAGCAGTACTTC. This codes for CASGLDRGTLYEQYF.